This T cell receptor beta chain was sequenced in a study of shared clonotypes between healthy human individuals. A split of CD4+ cells into CD45RA+ naive and CD45RA-negative memory subsets was performed. Comments on this clone: Its antigen is not identified.

From germline, CDR1 is SGHRS and CDR2 YFSETQ. There are 16 residues in the CDR3. V was pared by 2 bases and J by 0 bases, with 9 bases between. Regarding the study as a whole: Larger estimated richness was generally seen in naive subsets than in memory subsets. Among a handful of donors, about 5% of naive CD4 clonotypes were found in common.

Source study methods: Sequence data from immunoSEQ were junction-only and lacked quality scores; consequently, filtering differed. Profiling relied on immunoSEQ multiplex PCR, and the TCRdb table lists in-frame clones only, not all of them. V, J and clone size are taken as reported in that table, and D and trimming were inferred from the DNA itself. This table has about 2.4 million clones, roughly 93% appearing once. The chain combines TRBV5-1 with TRBJ2-6; D not resolved. Sequenced material: naive CD4+ T cells from PBMCs. Subset noted: CD45RA+ positively selected. This TCR was sampled from a man between 18 and 35 years old in good health. Some clones in this sample may be carry-over from other donors' samples. The CDR3 is CASSFEGFSGANVLTF. The DNA for the CDR3 is TGCGCCAGCAGCTTTGAAGGGTTCTCTGGGGCCAACGTCCTGACTTTC.